The 19 T cell receptor beta chains given below trace back to one sample, sequenced in a study of T cell responses to AZD1222 COVID-19 vaccine. The data were produced by immunoSEQ multiplex PCR, yet TCRdb's version contains in-frame clones alone and is incomplete. The profile shows 150,000 to 180,000 clones, over 70% of them singletons. Sequencing was performed on peripheral blood, taken 28 days after the second AZD1222 dose. The receptors originated from an adult who received the AZD1222 COVID-19 vaccine.

The chain has TRBV5-1 and TRBJ2-7; D ambiguous. V was trimmed by 4 bases and J by 3 bases, leaving 14 bases between them. The germline gives CDR1 SGHRS, CDR2 YFSETQ. The CDR3 is made up of 14 amino acids. In DNA, the CDR3 is TGCGCCAGCAGCCCCTCCTTAGGGAACTACGAGCAGTACTTC. Translating it yields CASSPSLGNYEQYF.

The chain joins TRBV5-1 to TRBJ1-3; 8 bases are shared with TRBD1. Germline V gene lookup returns CDR1 SGHRS and CDR2 YFSETQ. Trimming took 2 bases from V and 3 from J; bases not matched to a gene: 7. This CDR3 region has 16 residues. The CDR3 DNA reads TGCGCCAGCAGCTTAGCCGGGACAGGATTTGGAAACACCATATATTTT. This gives the protein CASSLAGTGFGNTIYF. The variable domain in full, completed from reference TRBV5-1 and TRBJ1-3, reads KAGVTQTPRYLIKTRGQQVTLSCSPISGHRSVSWYQQTPGQGLQFLFEYFSETQRNKGNFPGRFSGRQFSNSRSEMNVSTLELGDSALYLCASSLAGTGFGNTIYFGEGSWLTVV.

This chain joins TRBV5-4 and TRBJ2-2, with 11 bases aligning to TRBD2. The ends lost 6 bases at V and 5 bases at J; junction bases unmatched: 3. Germline loops: CDR1 SGHNT, CDR2 YYREEE (reference sequence). This CDR3 is 14 amino acids long. The CDR3 loop is CASTLAGGTGELFF. CDR3 nucleotides: TGTGCCAGCACCTTAGCGGGAGGGACCGGGGAGCTGTTTTTT.

The chain is built from TRBV2 and TRBJ1-5; no clear D. Trimming stripped 7 bases from V and 6 bases from J, with 13 bases between. In germline, CDR1 is SNHLY, CDR2 FYNNEI. The CDR3 runs 13 residues. CDR3 coding DNA: TGTGCCAGCACTCCTCGCTTGGCTCAGCCCCAGCATTTT. Encoded protein: CASTPRLAQPQHF.

V and J are TRBV4-1 and TRBJ2-1; the D call may be TRBD1 or TRBD2 (5 bases each). The CDR3 is made up of 13 amino acids. Per germline, CDR1 MGHRA and CDR2 YSYEKL. Trimming left V 4 bases short and J 9 bases short, with 13 bases between. This CDR3 reads CASSLPPGPEQFF. The CDR3 DNA follows: TGCGCCAGCAGCCTACCCCCGGGACCTGAGCAGTTCTTC.

About this clone itself: At the DNA level, this CDR3 is encoded by other sequences in the same sample as well. The genes are TRBV9 and TRBJ2-1, with D possibly being TRBD2 (5 bases). CDR1 and CDR2 from the germline V gene are SGDLS and YYNGEE. The germline V and J ends were trimmed by 0 bases and 1 base, with 11 bases remaining between them. The CDR3 is made up of 16 amino acids. Here the CDR3 reads CASSVVPGSSYNEQFF. As DNA, the CDR3 is TGTGCCAGCAGCGTAGTTCCGGGAAGTTCCTACAATGAGCAGTTCTTC. The full variable domain, its missing parts supplied by reference TRBV9 and TRBJ2-1, is DSGVTQTPKHLITATGQRVTLRCSPRSGDLSVYWYQQSLDQGLQFLIQYYNGEERAKGNILERFSAQQFPDLHSELNLSSLELGDSALYFCASSVVPGSSYNEQFFGPGTRLTVL.

This clone was counted a single time. An end of the junction does not agree with germline; a read error may underlie this. This chain uses TRBV7-9 with TRBJ1-1, with D perhaps matching TRBD1 (6 bases). The length of the CDR3 is 15 residues. Germline assignment: CDR1 SEHNR and CDR2 FQNEAQ (reference sequence). The CDR3 loop is CASTLQSGVGTEAFF. The CDR3 nucleotides read TGTGCCAGCACCTTACAGTCAGGGGTGGGCACTGAAGCTTTCTTT.

Only a few counts were recorded for this clone. The V gene is TRBV5-5, the J gene TRBJ1-4; D is perhaps TRBD1 (5 bases). Germline assignment: CDR1 SGHKS and CDR2 YYEKEE (reference sequence). V dropped 4 bases and J dropped 4 bases, with 8 bases sitting between them. The CDR3 is made up of 13 amino acids. This CDR3 reads CASSAGLNEKLFF. CDR3 DNA: TGTGCCAGCAGCGCGGGGCTTAATGAAAAACTGTTTTTT.

The chain is built from TRBV7-2 and TRBJ1-2, with D possibly TRBD1 on 6 matching bases. Trimming removed 7 bases from V and 4 bases from J, with 25 bases in between. The CDR3 has 17 residues. Germline loops: CDR1 SGHTA, CDR2 FQGNSA. The CDR3, as DNA: TGTGCCAGCACCCTAACAGGGTCCGGGGGTAATGTCTATGGCTACACCTTC. Translated: CASTLTGSGGNVYGYTF.

In its sample, this clone was seen once. The chain carries TRBV11-2 and TRBJ2-7; 14 bases match TRBD2. The CDR3 spans 14 residues. Germline CDR1 and CDR2: SGHAT and FQNNGV. The trim removed 5 bases at V and 5 bases at J, leaving 2 bases unmatched. CDR3 bases: TGTGCCAGCAGCCCGGGACTAGCGGGAGACGAGCAGTACTTC. This sequence encodes CASSPGLAGDEQYF.

J is TRBJ1-2 and V is TRBV27; D is ambiguous. Trimming took off 8 bases at V and 7 bases at J, with 11 bases between the two ends. Germline CDR1 MNHEY, CDR2 SMNVEV (reference sequence). This CDR3 has 11 residues. The CDR3 region has the DNA TGTGCCAGCCTTGGTCGGGTTGGCTACACCTTC. Its translation is CASLGRVGYTF.

The chain links TRBV18 to TRBJ2-3; TRBD2 matches at 10 bases. The CDR3 runs to 18 residues. V was clipped by 6 bases and J by 5 bases; unmatched bases: 17. Germline V gene sequence: CDR1 KGHSH, CDR2 LQKENI. CDR3 amino acids: CASSTYRTSGPTGDTQYF. In DNA form, the CDR3 reads TGTGCCAGCTCCACCTATAGGACTAGCGGTCCTACGGGAGATACGCAGTATTTT.

The chain carries TRBV9 and TRBJ2-1; D ambiguous. CDR3 size: 15 residues. Trimming stripped 0 bases from V and 0 bases from J, with 7 bases between. Germline CDR1 reads SGDLS; CDR2 reads YYNGEE. CDR3 in amino acids: CASSVAVSSYNEQFF. In DNA form, the CDR3 reads TGTGCCAGCAGCGTAGCTGTTAGCTCCTACAATGAGCAGTTCTTC.

Note on this clone: Other DNA sequences within the sample encode an identical CDR3. The rearrangement uses TRBV28 and TRBJ1-1, with D unresolved. The germline V gene encodes CDR1 MDHEN and CDR2 SYDVKM. The CDR3 extends over 13 amino acids. Between the trimmed V and J ends, which lost 6 bases and 3 bases, there was a span of 11 bases. The CDR3 bases are TGTGCCAGCAGCCCTCCCCAGGACACTGAAGCTTTCTTT. This translates into CASSPPQDTEAFF.

The CDR3 loop is CASKTGPGNQPQHF. The CDR3, as DNA: TGTGCCAGTAAGACAGGTCCAGGCAATCAGCCCCAGCATTTT. The J gene is TRBJ1-5, the V gene TRBV19, with D possibly matching TRBD1 (6 bases). Germline V gene data show CDR1 as LNHDA and CDR2 as SQIVND (reference sequence). The CDR3 has 14 amino acids. The ends were cut back, 7 bases at V and 2 bases at J, with 12 bases in the middle.

Comment on this clone: Other DNA sequences within the sample encode an identical CDR3. The V call is TRBV7-3, the J call TRBJ1-1; D not certain. Germline lookup yields CDR1 SGHTA and CDR2 FQGTGA. V gave up 0 bases and J gave up 3 bases, with 5 bases separating them. This CDR3 is built from 13 residues. CDR3 DNA sequence: TGTGCCAGCAGCTTAACTTCGTACACTGAAGCTTTCTTT. Protein sequence: CASSLTSYTEAFF.

This chain links TRBV7-2 with TRBJ1-1; D is perhaps TRBD1 (6 bases). This CDR3 has 15 amino acids. V was cut by 8 bases and J by 0 bases, with 16 bases left in between. From germline, CDR1 is SGHTA and CDR2 FQGNSA. The CDR3 nucleotides read TGTGCCAGCCGGGGGACATCTGGCATGAACACTGAAGCTTTCTTT. This encodes CASRGTSGMNTEAFF.

This clone was seen a few times. Other DNA sequences within the sample encode an identical CDR3. This chain connects TRBV29-1 to TRBJ1-1; no clear D gene. The germline V gene encodes CDR1 SQVTM and CDR2 ANQGSEA. This CDR3 is built from 11 residues. V was shortened by 6 bases and J by 0 bases, with 5 bases between the two germline ends. The CDR3 sequence is CSVRVNTEAFF. Here the CDR3 DNA reads TGCAGCGTGAGGGTGAACACTGAAGCTTTCTTT.

In its sample, this clone was seen a few times. V and J are TRBV28 and TRBJ2-1, with D possibly matching TRBD2 (5 bases). The CDR3 has 15 residues. V lost 7 bases to trimming and J lost 7 bases, with 20 bases between them. The germline CDR1 and CDR2 sequences are MDHEN and SYDVKM. DNA for the CDR3: TGTGCCAGCATAACTTCCGAGGGAGTAGGGAATGAGCAGTTCTTC. Translated: CASITSEGVGNEQFF.